Here is one TCR beta chain with its context. Its specificity is unknown. The data stem from a study of response to subunit inactivated influenza vaccine. CDR1 and CDR2 from the germline V gene are SGHTA and FQGNSA. Trimming removed 0 bases from V and 2 bases from J; junction bases left unmatched: 7. The CDR3 is made up of 18 amino acids. TCRdb re-analysed the RT-PCR reads in MiXCR, keeping a single row per CDR3 protein. Of about 480,000 distinct CDR3 sequences detected, roughly 27% appear once; the ten largest clones hold 1.5% to 2%. The study, taken as a whole, reports: The authors offered the suggestion that each seasonal influenza vaccination recruits few new T cells.

The source was CD4+ T cells sorted from PBMCs, collected 5 to 6 days after vaccination. This TCR was recovered from a man aged 45-65 years who received an inactivated influenza vaccine. The gene calls are TRBV7-2 and TRBJ2-1; 10 bases match TRBD2. CDR3 amino acids: CASSLALKAGGTYNEQFF. The CDR3 nucleotides read TGTGCCAGCAGCTTAGCGCTTAAAGCGGGGGGGACCTACAATGAGCAGTTCTTC.